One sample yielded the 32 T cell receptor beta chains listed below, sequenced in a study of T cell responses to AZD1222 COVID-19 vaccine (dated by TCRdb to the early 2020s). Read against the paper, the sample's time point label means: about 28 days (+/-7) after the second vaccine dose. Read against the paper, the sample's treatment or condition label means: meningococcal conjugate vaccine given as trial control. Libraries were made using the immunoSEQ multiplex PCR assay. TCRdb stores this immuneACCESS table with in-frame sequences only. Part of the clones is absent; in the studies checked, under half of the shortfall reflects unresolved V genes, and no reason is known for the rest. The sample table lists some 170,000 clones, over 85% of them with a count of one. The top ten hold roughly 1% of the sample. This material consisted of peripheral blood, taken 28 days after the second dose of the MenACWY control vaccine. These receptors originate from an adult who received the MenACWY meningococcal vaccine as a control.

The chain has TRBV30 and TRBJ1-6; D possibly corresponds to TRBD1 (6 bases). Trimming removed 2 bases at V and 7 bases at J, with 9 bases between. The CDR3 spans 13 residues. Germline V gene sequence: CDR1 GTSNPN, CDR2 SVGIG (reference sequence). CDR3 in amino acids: CAWSPGQNSPLHF. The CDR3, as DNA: TGTGCCTGGAGTCCCGGACAGAATTCACCCCTCCACTTT.

CDR3 coding DNA: TGTGCCAGCAGCTTAGCCGGTAACAGTGCCTACGAGCAGTACTTC. Translated: CASSLAGNSAYEQYF. The rearrangement joins TRBV7-6 to TRBJ2-7; D not resolved. V lost 0 bases to trimming and J lost 2 bases, with 11 bases between them. The length of the CDR3 is 15 residues. Germline V gene data show CDR1 as SGHVS and CDR2 as FNYEAQ.

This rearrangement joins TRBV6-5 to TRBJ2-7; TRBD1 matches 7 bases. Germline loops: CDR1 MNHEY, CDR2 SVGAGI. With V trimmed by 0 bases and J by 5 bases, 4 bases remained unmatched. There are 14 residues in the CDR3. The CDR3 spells CASSYSGTADEQYF. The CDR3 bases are TGTGCCAGCAGTTACTCGGGGACAGCCGACGAGCAGTACTTC.

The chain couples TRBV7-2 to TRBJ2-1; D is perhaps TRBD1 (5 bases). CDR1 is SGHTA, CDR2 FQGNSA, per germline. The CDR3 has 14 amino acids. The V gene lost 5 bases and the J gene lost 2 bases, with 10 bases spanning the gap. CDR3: CASSPGYAYNEQFF. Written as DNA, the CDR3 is TGTGCCAGCAGCCCAGGGTATGCCTACAATGAGCAGTTCTTC.

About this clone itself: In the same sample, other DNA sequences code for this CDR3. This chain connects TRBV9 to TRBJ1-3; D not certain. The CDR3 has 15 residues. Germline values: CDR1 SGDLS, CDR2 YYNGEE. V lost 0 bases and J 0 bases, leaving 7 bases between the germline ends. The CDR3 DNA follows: TGTGCCAGCAGCGTAGGTTCAACCTCTGGAAACACCATATATTTT. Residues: CASSVGSTSGNTIYF.

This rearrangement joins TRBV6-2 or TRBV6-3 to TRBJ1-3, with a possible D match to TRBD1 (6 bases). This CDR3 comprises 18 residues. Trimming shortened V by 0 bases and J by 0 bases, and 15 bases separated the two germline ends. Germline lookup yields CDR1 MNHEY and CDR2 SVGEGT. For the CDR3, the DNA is TGTGCCAGCAGTTACTCGCCGGGACATTTGGACTCTGGAAACACCATATATTTT. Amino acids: CASSYSPGHLDSGNTIYF.

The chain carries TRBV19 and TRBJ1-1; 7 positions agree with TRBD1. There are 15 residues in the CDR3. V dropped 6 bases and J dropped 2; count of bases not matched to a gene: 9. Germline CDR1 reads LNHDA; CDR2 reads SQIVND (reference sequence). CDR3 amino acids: CASRGPGTENTEAFF. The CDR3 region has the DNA TGTGCCAGTAGGGGTCCCGGGACAGAAAACACTGAAGCTTTCTTT.

The CDR3 spells CAGSGQANTEAFF. The CDR3 DNA sequence: TGTGCCGGGAGCGGACAGGCGAACACTGAAGCTTTCTTT. J is TRBJ1-1 and V is TRBV19, with 7 bases lining up with TRBD1. The CDR3 is 13 residues long. After removal of 11 bases from V and 1 base from J, the junction contained 7 bases not matched to a gene. Germline CDR1 is LNHDA and CDR2 is SQIVND (reference sequence).

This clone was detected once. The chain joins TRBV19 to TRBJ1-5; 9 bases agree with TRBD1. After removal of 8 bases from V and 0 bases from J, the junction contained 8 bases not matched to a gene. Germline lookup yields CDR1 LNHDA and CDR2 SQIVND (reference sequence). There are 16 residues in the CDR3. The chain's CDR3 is CASAGQGLYSNQPQHF. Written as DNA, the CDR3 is TGTGCCAGTGCAGGACAGGGGCTCTATAGCAATCAGCCCCAGCATTTT.

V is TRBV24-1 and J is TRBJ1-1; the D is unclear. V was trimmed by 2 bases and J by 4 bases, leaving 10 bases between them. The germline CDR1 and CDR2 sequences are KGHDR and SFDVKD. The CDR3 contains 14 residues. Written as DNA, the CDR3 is TGTGCCACCAGTGATTCGAGCTTCGGCACTGAAGCTTTCTTT. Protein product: CATSDSSFGTEAFF.

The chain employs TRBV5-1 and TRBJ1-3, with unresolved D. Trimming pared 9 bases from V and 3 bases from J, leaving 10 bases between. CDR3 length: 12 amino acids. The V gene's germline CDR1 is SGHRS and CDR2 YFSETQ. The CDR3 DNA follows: TGCGCCACCTCCCCCGATGGAAACACCATATATTTT. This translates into CATSPDGNTIYF.

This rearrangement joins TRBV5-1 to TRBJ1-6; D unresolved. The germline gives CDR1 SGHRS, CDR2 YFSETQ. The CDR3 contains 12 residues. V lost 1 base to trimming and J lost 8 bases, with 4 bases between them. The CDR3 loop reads CASSLLDSPLHF. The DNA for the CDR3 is TGCGCCAGCAGCTTGTTGGATTCACCCCTCCACTTT.

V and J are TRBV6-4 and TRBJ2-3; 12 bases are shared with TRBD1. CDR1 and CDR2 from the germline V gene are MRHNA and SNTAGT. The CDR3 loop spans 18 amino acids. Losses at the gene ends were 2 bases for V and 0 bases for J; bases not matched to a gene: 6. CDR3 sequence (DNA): TGTGCCAGCAGTGACGAGGGACAGGGGGCAATTAGCACAGATACGCAGTATTTT. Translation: CASSDEGQGAISTDTQYF.

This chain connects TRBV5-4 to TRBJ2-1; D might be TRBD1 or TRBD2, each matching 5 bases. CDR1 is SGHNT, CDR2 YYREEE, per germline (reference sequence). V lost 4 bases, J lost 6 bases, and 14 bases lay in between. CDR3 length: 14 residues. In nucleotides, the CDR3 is TGTGCCAGCAGCACCAACCGGGACCTCAATGAGCAGTTCTTC. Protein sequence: CASSTNRDLNEQFF.

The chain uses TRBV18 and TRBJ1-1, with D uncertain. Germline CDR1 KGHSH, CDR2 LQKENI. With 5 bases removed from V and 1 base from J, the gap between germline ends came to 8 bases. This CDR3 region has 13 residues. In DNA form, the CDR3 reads TGTGCCAGCTCAGACACCGGGAACACTGAAGCTTTCTTT. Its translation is CASSDTGNTEAFF.

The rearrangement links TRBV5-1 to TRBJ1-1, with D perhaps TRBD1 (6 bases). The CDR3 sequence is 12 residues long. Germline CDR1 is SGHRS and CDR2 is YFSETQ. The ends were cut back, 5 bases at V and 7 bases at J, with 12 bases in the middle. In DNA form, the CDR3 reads TGCGCCAGCAGTCTGGGGGGCCTTGAAGCTTTCTTT. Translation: CASSLGGLEAFF.

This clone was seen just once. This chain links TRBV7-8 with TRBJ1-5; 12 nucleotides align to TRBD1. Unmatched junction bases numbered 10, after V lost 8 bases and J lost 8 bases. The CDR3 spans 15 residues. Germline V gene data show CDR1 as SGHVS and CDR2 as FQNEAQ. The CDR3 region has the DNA TGTGCCAGCGGGGGGGACAGGGGGCGAAATGAGCCCCAGCATTTT. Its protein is CASGGDRGRNEPQHF.

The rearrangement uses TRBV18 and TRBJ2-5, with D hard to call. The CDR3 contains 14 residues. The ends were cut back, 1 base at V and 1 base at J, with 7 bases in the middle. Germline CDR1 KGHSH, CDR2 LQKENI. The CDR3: CASSPRELQETQYF. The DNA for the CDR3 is TGTGCCAGCTCACCACGGGAACTCCAAGAGACCCAGTACTTC.

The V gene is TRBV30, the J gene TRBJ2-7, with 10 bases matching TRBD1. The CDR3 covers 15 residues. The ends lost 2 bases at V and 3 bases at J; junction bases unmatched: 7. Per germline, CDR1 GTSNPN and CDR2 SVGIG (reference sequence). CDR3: CAWSIRQGAGYEQYF. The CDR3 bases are TGTGCCTGGAGTATCAGACAGGGGGCGGGCTACGAGCAGTACTTC.

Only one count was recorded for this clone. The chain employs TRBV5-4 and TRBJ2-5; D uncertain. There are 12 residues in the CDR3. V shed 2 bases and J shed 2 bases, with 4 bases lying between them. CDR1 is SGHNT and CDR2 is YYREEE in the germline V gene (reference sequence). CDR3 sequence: CASSFGQETQYF. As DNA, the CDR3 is TGTGCCAGCAGCTTTGGACAAGAGACCCAGTACTTC. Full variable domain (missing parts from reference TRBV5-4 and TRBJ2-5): ETGVTQSPTHLIKTRGQQVTLRCSSQSGHNTVSWYQQALGQGPQFIFQYYREEENGRGNFPPRFSGLQFPNYSSELNVNALELDDSALYLCASSFGQETQYFGPGTRLLVL.

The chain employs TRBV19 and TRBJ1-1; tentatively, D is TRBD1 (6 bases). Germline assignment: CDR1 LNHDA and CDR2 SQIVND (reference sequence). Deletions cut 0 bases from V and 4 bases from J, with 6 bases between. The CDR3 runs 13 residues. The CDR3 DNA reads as TGTGCCAGTAGTATAGACAGGGGCACTGAAGCTTTCTTT. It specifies CASSIDRGTEAFF.

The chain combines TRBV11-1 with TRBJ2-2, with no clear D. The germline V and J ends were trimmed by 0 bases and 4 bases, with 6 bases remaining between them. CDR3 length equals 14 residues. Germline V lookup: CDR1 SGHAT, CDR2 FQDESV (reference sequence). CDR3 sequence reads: CASSLAEGTGELFF. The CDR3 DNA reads TGTGCCAGCAGCTTAGCGGAAGGCACCGGGGAGCTGTTTTTT.

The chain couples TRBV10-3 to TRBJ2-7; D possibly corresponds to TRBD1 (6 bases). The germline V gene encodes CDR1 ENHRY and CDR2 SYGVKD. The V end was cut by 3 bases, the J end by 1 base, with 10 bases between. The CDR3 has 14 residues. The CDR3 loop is CAISDRTESYEQYF. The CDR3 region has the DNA TGTGCCATCAGTGATAGGACAGAGTCCTACGAGCAGTACTTC.

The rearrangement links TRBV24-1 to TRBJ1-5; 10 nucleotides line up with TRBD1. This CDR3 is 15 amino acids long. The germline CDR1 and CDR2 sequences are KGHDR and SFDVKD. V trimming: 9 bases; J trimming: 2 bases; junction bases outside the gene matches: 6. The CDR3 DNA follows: TGTGCCACCCAAGACAGGGGGCTAGGCAATCAGCCCCAGCATTTT. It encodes CATQDRGLGNQPQHF.

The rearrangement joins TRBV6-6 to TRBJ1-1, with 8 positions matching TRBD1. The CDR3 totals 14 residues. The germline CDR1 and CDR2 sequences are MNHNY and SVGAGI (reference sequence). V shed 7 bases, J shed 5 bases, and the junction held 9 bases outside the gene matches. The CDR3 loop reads CASNQIQGGTEAFF. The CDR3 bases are TGTGCCAGCAACCAAATACAGGGGGGGACTGAAGCTTTCTTT.

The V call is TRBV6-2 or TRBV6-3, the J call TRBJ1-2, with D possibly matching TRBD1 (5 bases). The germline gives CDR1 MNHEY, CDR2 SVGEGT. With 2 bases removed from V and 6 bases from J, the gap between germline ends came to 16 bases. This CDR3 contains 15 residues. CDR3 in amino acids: CASSYGGERGDGYTF. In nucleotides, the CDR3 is TGTGCCAGCAGTTACGGGGGGGAAAGAGGCGATGGCTACACCTTC.

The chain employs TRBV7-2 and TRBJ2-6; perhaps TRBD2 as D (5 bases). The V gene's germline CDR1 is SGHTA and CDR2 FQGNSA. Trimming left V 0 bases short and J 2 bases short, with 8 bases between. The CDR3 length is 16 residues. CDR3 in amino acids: CASSLAGVPGANVLTF. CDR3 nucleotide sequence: TGTGCCAGCAGCTTAGCCGGGGTCCCTGGGGCCAACGTCCTGACTTTC. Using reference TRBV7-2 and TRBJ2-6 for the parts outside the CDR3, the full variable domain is GAGVSQSPSNKVTEKGKDVELRCDPISGHTALYWYRQSLGQGLEFLIYFQGNSAPDKSGLPSDRFSAERTGGSVSTLTIQRTQQEDSAVYLCASSLAGVPGANVLTFGAGSRLTVL.

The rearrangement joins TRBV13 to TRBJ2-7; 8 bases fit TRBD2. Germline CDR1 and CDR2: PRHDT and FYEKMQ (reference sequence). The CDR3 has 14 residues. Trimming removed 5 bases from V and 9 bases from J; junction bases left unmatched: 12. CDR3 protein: CASSTKLADERQYF. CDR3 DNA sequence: TGTGCCAGCAGCACCAAACTAGCGGACGAAAGGCAGTACTTC.

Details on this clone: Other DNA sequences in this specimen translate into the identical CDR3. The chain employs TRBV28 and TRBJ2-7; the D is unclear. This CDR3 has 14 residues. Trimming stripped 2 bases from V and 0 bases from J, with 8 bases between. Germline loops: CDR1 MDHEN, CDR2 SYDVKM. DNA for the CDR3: TGTGCCAGCAGTTTAACGGGTTCCTCCTACGAGCAGTACTTC. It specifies CASSLTGSSYEQYF.

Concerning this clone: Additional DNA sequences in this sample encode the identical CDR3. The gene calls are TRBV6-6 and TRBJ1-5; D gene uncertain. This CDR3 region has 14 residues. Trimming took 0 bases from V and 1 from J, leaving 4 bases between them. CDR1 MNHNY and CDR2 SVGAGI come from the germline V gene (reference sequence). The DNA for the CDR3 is TGTGCCAGCAGTTACTCTGGAAGCAATCAGCCCCAGCATTTT. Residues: CASSYSGSNQPQHF.

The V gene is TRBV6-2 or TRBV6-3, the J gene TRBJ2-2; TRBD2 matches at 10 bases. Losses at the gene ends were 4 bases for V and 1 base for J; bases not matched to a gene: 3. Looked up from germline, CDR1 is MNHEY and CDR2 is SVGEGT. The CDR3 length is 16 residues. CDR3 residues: CASSLTSGVNTGELFF. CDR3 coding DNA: TGTGCCAGCAGTTTAACTAGCGGGGTGAACACCGGGGAGCTGTTTTTT.

CDR3 in DNA: TGTGCCAGCAGTTCGGGGTCAGGGGAAAAACTGTTTTTT. Translated: CASSSGSGEKLFF. The chain has TRBV28 and TRBJ1-4; TRBD1 is a possible D gene (5 bases). Per the germline V gene, CDR1 is MDHEN and CDR2 is SYDVKM. This CDR3 region has 13 residues. Between the trimmed V and J ends, which lost 4 bases and 8 bases, there was a span of 11 bases.